This T cell receptor beta chain was sequenced for a study of blood T cells in healthy people across ages. All donors came from Russia, were Caucasian and healthy, and spanned ages about 6 to 100. Isolation recovered at least 6 million PBMCs from every sample. Study observations and caveats: Underestimates were what the diversity estimates from one million T cells were considered to be.

A second PCR of roughly 7 to 11 cycles used a sample-barcoded 5' primer and a J-beta primer mix. TCRdb analysed the 5' RACE reads with MiXCR anew, one entry per CDR3 protein. The sample has about 1.8 million distinct CDR3 sequences; 49% are singletons. In regard to this clonotype: The target antigen is unknown.

The material sequenced was blood. The origin of this receptor is a woman in her thirties or forties in good health.

The CDR3 loop reads CASSLAGVGVNEQFF. Written as DNA, the CDR3 is TGTGCCAGCAGCTTGGCGGGGGTGGGGGTCAATGAGCAGTTCTTC. This chain links TRBV5-4 with TRBJ2-1; D might be TRBD2 (6 bases). V lost 0 bases, J lost 6 bases, and 13 bases lay in between. Looked up from germline, CDR1 is SGHNT and CDR2 is YYREEE (reference sequence). The CDR3 sequence is 15 residues long.